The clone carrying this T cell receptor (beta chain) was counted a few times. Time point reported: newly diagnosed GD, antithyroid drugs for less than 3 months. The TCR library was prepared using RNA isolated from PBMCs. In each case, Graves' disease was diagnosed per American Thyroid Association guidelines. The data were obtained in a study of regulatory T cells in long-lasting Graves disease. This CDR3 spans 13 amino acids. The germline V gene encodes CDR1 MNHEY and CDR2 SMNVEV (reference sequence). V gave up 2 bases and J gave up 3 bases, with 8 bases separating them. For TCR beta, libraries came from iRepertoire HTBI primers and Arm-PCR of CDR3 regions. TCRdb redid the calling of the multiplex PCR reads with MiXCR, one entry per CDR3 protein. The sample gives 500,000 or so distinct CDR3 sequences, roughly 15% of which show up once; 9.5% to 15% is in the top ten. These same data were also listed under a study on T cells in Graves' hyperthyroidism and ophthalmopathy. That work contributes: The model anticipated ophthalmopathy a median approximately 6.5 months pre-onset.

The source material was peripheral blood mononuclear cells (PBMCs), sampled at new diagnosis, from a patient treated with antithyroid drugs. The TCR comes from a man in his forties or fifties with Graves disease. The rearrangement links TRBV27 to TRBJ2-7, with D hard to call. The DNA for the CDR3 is TGTGCCAGCAGTTTAAGATTCAGCTACGAGCAGTACTTC. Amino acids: CASSLRFSYEQYF.